This T cell receptor (beta chain) was retrieved from a study of cytomegalovirus exposure and HLA in healthy donors. Overall study: Of the donors genotyped, about 390 in all, less than 90% fell in the Caucasian-associated ancestry cluster.

Primers included in the PCR were 60 Vbeta and 13 Jbeta primers. TCRdb's table, derived via immunoSEQ multiplex PCR, lists solely in-frame clones and lacks some. The data show fewer than 120,000 clones, 65% to 85% seen once. The CDR3 length is 15 residues. V gave up 0 bases and J gave up 7 bases, with 15 bases separating them. Germline V gene data show CDR1 as ENHRY and CDR2 as SYGVKD. The sequence derives from a man younger than 45 in good health and CMV-seropositive. The chain links TRBV10-3 to TRBJ1-2; D gene unclear. Sequencing was done on a sample of PBMCs. The chain's CDR3 is CAISESAGLSRGYTF. CDR3 bases: TGTGCCATCAGTGAGTCTGCAGGTTTGTCTCGTGGCTACACCTTC.